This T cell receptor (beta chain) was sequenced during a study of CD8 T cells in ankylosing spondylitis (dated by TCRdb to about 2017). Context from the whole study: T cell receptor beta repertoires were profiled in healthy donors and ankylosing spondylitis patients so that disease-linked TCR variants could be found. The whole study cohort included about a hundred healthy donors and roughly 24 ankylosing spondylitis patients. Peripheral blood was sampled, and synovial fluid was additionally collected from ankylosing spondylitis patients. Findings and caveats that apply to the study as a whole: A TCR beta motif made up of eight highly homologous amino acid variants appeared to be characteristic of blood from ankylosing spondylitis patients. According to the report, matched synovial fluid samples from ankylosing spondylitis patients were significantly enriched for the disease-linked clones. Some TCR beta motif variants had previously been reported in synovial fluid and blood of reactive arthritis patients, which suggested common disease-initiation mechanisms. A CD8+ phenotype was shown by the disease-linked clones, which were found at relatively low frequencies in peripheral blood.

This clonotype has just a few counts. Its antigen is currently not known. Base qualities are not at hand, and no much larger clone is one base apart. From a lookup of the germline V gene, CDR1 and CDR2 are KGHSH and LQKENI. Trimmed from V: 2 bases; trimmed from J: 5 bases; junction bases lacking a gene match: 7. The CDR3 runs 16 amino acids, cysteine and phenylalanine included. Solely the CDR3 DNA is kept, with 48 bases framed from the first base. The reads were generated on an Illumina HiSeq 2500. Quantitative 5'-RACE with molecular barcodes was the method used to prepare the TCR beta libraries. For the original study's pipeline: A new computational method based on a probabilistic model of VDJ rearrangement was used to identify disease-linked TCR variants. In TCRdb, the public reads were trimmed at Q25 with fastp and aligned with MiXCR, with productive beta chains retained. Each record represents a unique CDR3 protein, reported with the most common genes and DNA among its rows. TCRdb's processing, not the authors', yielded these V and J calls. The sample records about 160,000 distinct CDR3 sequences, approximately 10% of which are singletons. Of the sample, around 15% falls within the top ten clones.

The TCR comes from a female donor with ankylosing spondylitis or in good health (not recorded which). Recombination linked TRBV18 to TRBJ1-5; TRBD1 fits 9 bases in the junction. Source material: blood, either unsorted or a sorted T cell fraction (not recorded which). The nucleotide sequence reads TGTGCCAGCTCACCAGGAACAGGGGGCTTCGATCAGCCCCAGCATTTT. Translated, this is CASSPGTGGFDQPQHF.